This T cell receptor beta chain was sequenced during a study of human T cells and chemical hapten exposure. This clonotype was detected ten times or more. Time point indicated: patch test 3, about 24 weeks after DPC sensitization. As to treatment: therapeutic diphenylcyclopropenone sensitization with weekly scalp DPC. Extraction of total RNA was performed on unfractionated whole blood. From the RACE reads, TCRdb called clonotypes with MiXCR, one entry per CDR3 protein. The repertoire consists of over 30,000 distinct CDR3 sequences, with 8% to 9.5% occurring once and the leading ten covering 26%. Trimming took 8 bases from V and 5 from J, leaving 10 bases between them. The CDR3 has 12 amino acids. Germline lookup yields CDR1 MNHNS and CDR2 SASEGT.

The chain carries TRBV6-1 and TRBJ2-1; tentatively, D is TRBD1 (6 bases). The sample consisted of whole blood, taken in connection with sensitization to the hapten diphenylcyclopropenone (DPC). The receptor was isolated from a man aged 45 to 65 with alopecia areata. Some clones in this sample may be carry-over from other donors' samples. The CDR3: CASGTIDNEQFF. The CDR3 DNA sequence: TGTGCCAGCGGGACAATAGACAATGAGCAGTTCTTC.